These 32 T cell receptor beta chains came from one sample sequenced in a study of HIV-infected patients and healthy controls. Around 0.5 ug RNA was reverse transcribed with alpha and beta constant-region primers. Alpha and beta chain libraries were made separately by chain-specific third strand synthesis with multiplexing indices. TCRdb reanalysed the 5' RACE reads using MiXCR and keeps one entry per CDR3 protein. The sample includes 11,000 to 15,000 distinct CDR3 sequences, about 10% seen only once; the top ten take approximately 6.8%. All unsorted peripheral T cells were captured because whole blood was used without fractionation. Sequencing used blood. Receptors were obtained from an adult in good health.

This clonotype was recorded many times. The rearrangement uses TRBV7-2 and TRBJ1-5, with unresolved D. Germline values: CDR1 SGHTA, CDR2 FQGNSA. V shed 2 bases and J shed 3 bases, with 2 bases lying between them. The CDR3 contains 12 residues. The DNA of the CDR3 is TGTGCCAGCAGCTTATACAATCAGCCCCAGCATTTT. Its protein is CASSLYNQPQHF.

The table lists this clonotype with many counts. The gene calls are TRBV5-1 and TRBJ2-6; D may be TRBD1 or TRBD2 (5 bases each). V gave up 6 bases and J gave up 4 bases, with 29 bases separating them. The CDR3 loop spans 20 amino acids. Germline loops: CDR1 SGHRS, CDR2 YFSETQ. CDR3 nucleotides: TGCGCCAGCACCATCCTGGAGGTACCGAACATAGGGGCCGGGGCCAACGTCCTGACTTTC. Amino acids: CASTILEVPNIGAGANVLTF.

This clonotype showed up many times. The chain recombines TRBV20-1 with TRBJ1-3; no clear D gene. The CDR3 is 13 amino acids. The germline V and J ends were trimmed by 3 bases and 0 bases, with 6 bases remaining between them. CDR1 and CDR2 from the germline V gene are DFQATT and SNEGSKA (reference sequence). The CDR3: CSARGSSGNTIYF. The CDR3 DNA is TGCAGTGCTAGGGGGAGCTCTGGAAACACCATATATTTT.

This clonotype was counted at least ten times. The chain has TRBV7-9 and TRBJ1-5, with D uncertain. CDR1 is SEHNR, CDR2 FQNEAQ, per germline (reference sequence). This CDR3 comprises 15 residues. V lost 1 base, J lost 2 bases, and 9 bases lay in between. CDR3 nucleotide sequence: TGTGCCAGCAGCTTAGGAGAGACGGGCAATCAGCCCCAGCATTTT. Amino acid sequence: CASSLGETGNQPQHF.

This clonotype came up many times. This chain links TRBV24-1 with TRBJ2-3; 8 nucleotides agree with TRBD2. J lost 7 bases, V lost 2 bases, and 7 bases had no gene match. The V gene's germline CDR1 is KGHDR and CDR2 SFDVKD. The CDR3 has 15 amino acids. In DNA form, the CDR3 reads TGTGCCACCAGTGATTCACCGGGACTAGGCTATACGCAGTATTTT. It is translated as CATSDSPGLGYTQYF.

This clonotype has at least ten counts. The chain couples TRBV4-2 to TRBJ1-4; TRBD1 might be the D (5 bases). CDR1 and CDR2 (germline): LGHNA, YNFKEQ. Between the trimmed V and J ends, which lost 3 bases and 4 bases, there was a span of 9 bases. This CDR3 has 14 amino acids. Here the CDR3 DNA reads TGTGCCAGCAGCCAGGGGGACCATAATGAAAAACTGTTTTTT. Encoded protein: CASSQGDHNEKLFF.

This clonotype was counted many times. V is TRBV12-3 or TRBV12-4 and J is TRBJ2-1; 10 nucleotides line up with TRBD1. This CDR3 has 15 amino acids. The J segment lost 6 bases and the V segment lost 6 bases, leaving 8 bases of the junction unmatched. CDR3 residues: CASRQGQGVSNEQFF. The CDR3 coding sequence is TGTGCCAGCAGACAAGGACAGGGGGTTTCCAATGAGCAGTTCTTC.

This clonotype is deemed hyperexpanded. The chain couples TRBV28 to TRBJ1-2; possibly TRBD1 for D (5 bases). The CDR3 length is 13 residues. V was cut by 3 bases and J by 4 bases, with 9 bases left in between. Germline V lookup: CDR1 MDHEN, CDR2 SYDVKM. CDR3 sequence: CASSFSQGYGYTF. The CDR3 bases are TGTGCCAGCAGTTTTTCGCAGGGCTATGGCTACACCTTC.

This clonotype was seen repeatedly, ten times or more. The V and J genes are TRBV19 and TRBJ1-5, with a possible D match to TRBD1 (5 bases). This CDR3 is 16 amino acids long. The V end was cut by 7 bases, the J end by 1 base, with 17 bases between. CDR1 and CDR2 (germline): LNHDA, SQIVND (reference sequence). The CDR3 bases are TGTGCCAGTACCCCTGGGGGAGTCTGGAGCAATCAGCCCCAGCATTTT. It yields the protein CASTPGGVWSNQPQHF.

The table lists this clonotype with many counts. CDR3 sequence (DNA): TGTGCCAGTAGGGGGGCCAGCAATCAGCCCCAGCATTTT. Its translation: CASRGASNQPQHF. The V call is TRBV19, the J call TRBJ1-5; TRBD1 is a possible D gene (6 bases). Germline CDR1 and CDR2: LNHDA and SQIVND (reference sequence). V lost 6 bases and J lost 1, with 7 bases in between. There are 13 residues in the CDR3.

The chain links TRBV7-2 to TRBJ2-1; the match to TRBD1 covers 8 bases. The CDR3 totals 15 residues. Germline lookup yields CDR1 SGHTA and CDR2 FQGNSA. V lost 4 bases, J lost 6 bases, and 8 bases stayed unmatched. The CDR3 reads CASSWGDRLGNEQFF. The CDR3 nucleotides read TGTGCCAGCAGCTGGGGGGACAGGTTGGGCAATGAGCAGTTCTTC.

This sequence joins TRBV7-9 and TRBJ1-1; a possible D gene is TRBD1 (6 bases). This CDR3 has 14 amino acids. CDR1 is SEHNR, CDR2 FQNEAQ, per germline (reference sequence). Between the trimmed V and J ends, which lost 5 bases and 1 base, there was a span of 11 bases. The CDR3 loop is CASSRDTSNTEAFF. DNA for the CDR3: TGTGCCAGCAGCAGGGACACCTCGAACACTGAAGCTTTCTTT.

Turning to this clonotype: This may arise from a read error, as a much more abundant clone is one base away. CDR3 sequence: CASSRDKGPNQPQHF. The CDR3 nucleotides read TGTGCCAGCAGTCGCGACAAGGGCCCCAATCAGCCCCAGCATTTT. This chain joins TRBV7-8 and TRBJ1-5; D unclear. This CDR3 has 15 residues. V lost 6 bases to trimming and J lost 3 bases, with 15 bases between them. Per germline, CDR1 SGHVS and CDR2 FQNEAQ.

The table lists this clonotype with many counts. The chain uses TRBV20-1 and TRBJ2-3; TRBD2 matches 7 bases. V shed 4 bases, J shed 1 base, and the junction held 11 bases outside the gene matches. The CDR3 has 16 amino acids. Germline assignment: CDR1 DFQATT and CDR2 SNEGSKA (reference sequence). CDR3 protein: CSAMGRRGGGTDTQYF. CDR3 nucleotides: TGCAGTGCTATGGGTCGGCGCGGGGGTGGCACAGATACGCAGTATTTT.

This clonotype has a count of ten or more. The CDR3 spells CASSQDAGSSGNTIYF. CDR3 DNA sequence: TGCGCCAGCAGCCAAGACGCGGGGAGCTCTGGAAACACCATATATTTT. The J gene is TRBJ1-3, the V gene TRBV4-3; D not resolved. The CDR3 loop spans 16 amino acids. V was shortened by 0 bases and J by 0 bases, with 9 bases between the two germline ends. Germline V gene data show CDR1 as LGHNA and CDR2 as YSLEER.

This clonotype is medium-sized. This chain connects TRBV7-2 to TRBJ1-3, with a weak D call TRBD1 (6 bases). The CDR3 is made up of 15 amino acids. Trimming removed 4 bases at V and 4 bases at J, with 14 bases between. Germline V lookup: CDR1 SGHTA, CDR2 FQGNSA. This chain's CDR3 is CASSYLGQSGNTIYF. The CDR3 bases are TGTGCCAGCAGCTACCTTGGACAGTCCGGAAACACCATATATTTT.

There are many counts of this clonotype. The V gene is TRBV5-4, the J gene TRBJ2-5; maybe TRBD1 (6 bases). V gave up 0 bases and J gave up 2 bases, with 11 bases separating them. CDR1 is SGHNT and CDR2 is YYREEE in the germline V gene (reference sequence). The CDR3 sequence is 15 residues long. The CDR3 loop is CASSLAQGIQETQYF. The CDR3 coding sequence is TGTGCCAGCAGCTTGGCCCAGGGGATACAAGAGACCCAGTACTTC.

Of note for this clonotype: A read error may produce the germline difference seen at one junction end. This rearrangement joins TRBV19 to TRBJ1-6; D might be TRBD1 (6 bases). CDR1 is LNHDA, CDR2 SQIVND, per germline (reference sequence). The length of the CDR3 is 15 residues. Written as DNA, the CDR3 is TGTGACAGTGGGATCCGGACAGAACCAAATTCACACCTCCACTTT. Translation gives CDSGIRTEPNSHLHF.

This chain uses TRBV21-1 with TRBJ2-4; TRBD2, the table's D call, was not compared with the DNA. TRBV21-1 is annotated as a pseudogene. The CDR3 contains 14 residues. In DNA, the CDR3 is TGTGCCAGCAGTATAAGAGGGGCCAAAAACATTCAGTACTTC. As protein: CASSIRGAKNIQYF.

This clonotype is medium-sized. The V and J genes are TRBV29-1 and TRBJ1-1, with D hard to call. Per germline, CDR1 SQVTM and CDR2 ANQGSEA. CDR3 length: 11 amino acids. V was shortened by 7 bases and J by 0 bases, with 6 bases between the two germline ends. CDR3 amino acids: CSGLLNTEAFF. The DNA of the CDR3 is TGCAGCGGATTACTGAACACTGAAGCTTTCTTT.

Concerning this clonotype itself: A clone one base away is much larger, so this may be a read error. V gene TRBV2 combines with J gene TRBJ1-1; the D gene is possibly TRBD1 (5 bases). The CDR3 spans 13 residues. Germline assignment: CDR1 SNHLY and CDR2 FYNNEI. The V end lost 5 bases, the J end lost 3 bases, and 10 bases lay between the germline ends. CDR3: CASSPTEYTEAFF. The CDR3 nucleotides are TGTGCCAGCAGTCCGACAGAGTACACTGAAGCTTTCTTT.

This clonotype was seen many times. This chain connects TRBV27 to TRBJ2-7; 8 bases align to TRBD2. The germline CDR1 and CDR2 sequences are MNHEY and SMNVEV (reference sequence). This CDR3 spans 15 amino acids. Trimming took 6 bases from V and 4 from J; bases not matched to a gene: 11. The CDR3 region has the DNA TGTGCCAGCAGCCGTGGACTAGCACCAACGTACGAGCAGTACTTC. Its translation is CASSRGLAPTYEQYF.

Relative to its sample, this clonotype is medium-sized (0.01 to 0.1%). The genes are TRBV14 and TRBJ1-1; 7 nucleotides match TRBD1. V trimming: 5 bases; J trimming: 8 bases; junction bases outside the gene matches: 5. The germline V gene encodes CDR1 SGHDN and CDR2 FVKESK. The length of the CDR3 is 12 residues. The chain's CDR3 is CASSDDREEAFF. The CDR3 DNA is TGTGCCAGCAGCGATGACAGGGAGGAAGCTTTCTTT.

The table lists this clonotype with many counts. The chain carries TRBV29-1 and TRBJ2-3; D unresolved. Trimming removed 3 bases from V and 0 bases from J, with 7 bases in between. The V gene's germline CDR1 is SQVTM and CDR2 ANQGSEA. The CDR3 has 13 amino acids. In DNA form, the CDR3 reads TGCAGCGTTGACAAACAGAGCACAGATACGCAGTATTTT. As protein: CSVDKQSTDTQYF.

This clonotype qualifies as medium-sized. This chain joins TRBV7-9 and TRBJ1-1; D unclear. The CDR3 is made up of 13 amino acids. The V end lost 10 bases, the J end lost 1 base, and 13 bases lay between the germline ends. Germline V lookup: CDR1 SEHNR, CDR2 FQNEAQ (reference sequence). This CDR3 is CATIGPGNTEAFF. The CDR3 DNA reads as TGTGCCACTATCGGTCCGGGGAACACTGAAGCTTTCTTT. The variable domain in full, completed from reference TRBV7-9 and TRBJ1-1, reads DTGVSQNPRHKITKRGQNVTFRCDPISEHNRLYWYRQTLGQGPEFLTYFQNEAQLEKSRLLSDRFSAERPKGSFSTLEIQRTEQGDSAMYLCATIGPGNTEAFFGQGTRLTVV.

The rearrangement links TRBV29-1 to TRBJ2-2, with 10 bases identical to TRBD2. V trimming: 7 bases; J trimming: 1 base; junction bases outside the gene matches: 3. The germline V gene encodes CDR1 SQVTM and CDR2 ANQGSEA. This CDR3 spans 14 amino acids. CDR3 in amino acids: CSGRLAGNTGELFF. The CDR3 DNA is TGCAGCGGGAGACTAGCGGGGAACACCGGGGAGCTGTTTTTT.

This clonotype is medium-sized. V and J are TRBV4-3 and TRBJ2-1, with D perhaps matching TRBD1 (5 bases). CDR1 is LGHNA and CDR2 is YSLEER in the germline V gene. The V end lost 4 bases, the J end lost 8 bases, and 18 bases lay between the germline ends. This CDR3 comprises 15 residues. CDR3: CASSPRAGSGDEQFF. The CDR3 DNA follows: TGCGCCAGCAGCCCCAGGGCCGGGTCGGGCGATGAGCAGTTCTTC.

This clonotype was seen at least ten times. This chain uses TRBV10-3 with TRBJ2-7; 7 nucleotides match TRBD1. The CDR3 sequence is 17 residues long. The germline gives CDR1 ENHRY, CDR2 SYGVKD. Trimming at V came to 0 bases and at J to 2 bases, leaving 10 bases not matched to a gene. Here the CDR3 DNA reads TGTGCCATCAGTGAGTCGAGTTCGGGACAGCGTACCTACGAGCAGTACTTC. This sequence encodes CAISESSSGQRTYEQYF.

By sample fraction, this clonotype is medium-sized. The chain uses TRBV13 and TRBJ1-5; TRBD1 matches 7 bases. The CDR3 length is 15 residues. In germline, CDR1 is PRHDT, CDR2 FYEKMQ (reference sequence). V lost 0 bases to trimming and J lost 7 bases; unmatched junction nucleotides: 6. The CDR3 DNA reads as TGTGCCAGCAGCTTAGGCCGACAGGGTGTACAGCCCCAGCATTTT. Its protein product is CASSLGRQGVQPQHF.

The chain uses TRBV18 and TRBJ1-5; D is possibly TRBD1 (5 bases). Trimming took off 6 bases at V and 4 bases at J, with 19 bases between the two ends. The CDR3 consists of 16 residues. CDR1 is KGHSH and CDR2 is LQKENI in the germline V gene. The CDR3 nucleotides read TGTGCCAGCTCCGTTTCTGGGCAGGGACCAAATCAGCCCCAGCATTTT. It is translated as CASSVSGQGPNQPQHF.

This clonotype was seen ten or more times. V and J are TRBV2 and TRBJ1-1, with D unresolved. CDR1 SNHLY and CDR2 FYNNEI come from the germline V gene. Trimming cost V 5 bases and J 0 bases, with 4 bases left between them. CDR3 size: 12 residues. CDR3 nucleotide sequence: TGTGCCAGCAGTTTGATGAACACTGAAGCTTTCTTT. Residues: CASSLMNTEAFF.

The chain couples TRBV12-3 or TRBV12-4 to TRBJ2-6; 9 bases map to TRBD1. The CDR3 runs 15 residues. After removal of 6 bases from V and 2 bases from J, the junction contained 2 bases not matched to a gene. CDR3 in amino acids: CASSTGGAGANVLTF. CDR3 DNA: TGTGCCAGCAGCACAGGGGGCGCTGGGGCCAACGTCCTGACTTTC.